What follows are 18 T cell receptor beta chains derived from one specimen sequenced in a study of shared clonotypes between healthy human individuals. Sequencing used immunoSEQ multiplex PCR; TCRdb keeps in-frame clones, though not all of them. The sample consists of some 530,000 clones, roughly 80% of them appearing once. Source material: PBMCs. These receptors were taken from a woman aged 40-49 years in good health. Some clones in this sample may be carry-over from other donors' samples.

This chain uses TRBV4-1 with TRBJ2-5, with D possibly TRBD1 on 6 matching bases. This CDR3 is 14 amino acids long. V shed 2 bases and J shed 4 bases, with 11 bases lying between them. CDR1 MGHRA and CDR2 YSYEKL come from the germline V gene. The CDR3 region is CASSQTGKGETQYF. For the CDR3, the DNA is TGCGCCAGCAGCCAAACAGGGAAAGGAGAGACCCAGTACTTC.

The genes are TRBV18 and TRBJ1-5, with unresolved D. V gave up 2 bases and J gave up 0 bases, with 8 bases separating them. The CDR3 is 15 residues long. The germline gives CDR1 KGHSH, CDR2 LQKENI. CDR3 loop: CASSPTGYSNQPQHF. DNA for the CDR3: TGTGCCAGCTCACCAACGGGATATAGCAATCAGCCCCAGCATTTT. Complete variable domain (other parts from reference TRBV18 and TRBJ1-5): NAGVMQNPRHLVRRRGQEARLRCSPMKGHSHVYWYRQLPEEGLKFMVYLQKENIIDESGMPKERFSAEFPKEGPSILRIQQVVRGDSAAYFCASSPTGYSNQPQHFGDGTRLSIL.

V is TRBV29-1 and J is TRBJ2-2; 13 bases line up with TRBD2. The germline V gene has CDR1 SQVTM and CDR2 ANQGSEA. This CDR3 is built from 15 residues. The V gene end was trimmed by 5 bases and the J gene end by 7 bases; junction bases not matched to a gene: 7. The CDR3 here is CSVRGLAGKVGELFF. CDR3 bases: TGCAGCGTTAGGGGACTAGCGGGAAAAGTCGGGGAGCTGTTTTTT.

This sequence joins TRBV11-3 and TRBJ2-3, with D possibly being TRBD2 (6 bases). CDR3 size: 13 residues. Germline V CDR1 and CDR2: SGHNT, YENEEA. V gave up 6 bases and J gave up 4 bases, with 11 bases separating them. CDR3 amino acids: CASRRWGADTQYF. The DNA of the CDR3 is TGTGCCAGCAGACGATGGGGGGCAGATACGCAGTATTTT.

Concerning this clone itself: This likely came from a read error, as a far larger clone is one base away. Additional DNA sequences in this sample encode the identical CDR3. The chain uses TRBV5-4 and TRBJ2-1; D is perhaps TRBD1 or TRBD2 (6 bases each). This CDR3 region has 16 residues. Germline values: CDR1 SGHNT, CDR2 YYREEE (reference sequence). CDR3 protein: CASSLGGTSSYNEQFF. Written as DNA, the CDR3 is TGCGCCAGCAGCCTGGGGGGCACGAGCTCCTACAATGAGCAGTTCTTC.

V gene TRBV15 combines with J gene TRBJ1-1, with 8 nucleotides matching TRBD1. Germline trimming cut 4 bases from V and 1 base from J; bases unmatched to any gene: 5. The germline gives CDR1 LNHNV, CDR2 YYDKDF (reference sequence). The CDR3 runs 15 residues. The CDR3 region is CATSTGGTGNTEAFF. Written as DNA, the CDR3 is TGTGCCACCAGCACGGGAGGGACAGGGAACACTGAAGCTTTCTTT.

V gene TRBV25-1 combines with J gene TRBJ1-1; D call uncertain. The V gene lost 1 base and the J gene lost 8 bases, with 5 bases spanning the gap. CDR1 MGHDK and CDR2 SYGVNS come from the germline V gene. The CDR3 extends over 11 amino acids. CDR3 bases: TGTGCCAGCAGTGAATGGTCGGAAGCTTTCTTT. This translates into CASSEWSEAFF. Variable domain in full (rest from reference TRBV25-1 and TRBJ1-1): EADIYQTPRYLVIGTGKKITLECSQTMGHDKMYWYQQDPGMELHLIHYSYGVNSTEKGDLSSESTVSRIRTEHFPLTLESARPSHTSQYLCASSEWSEAFFGQGTRLTVV.

The rearrangement links TRBV5-5 to TRBJ1-5; D remains unclear. Germline V gene sequence: CDR1 SGHKS, CDR2 YYEKEE (reference sequence). V lost 0 bases, J lost 3 bases, and 7 bases lay in between. The CDR3 covers 14 residues. CDR3 residues: CASSLVGDNQPQHF. CDR3 DNA sequence: TGTGCCAGCAGCTTGGTTGGAGACAATCAGCCCCAGCATTTT.

The chain employs TRBV4-3 and TRBJ2-5; D is undetermined. V lost 0 bases to trimming and J lost 2 bases, with 10 bases between them. Germline CDR1 LGHNA, CDR2 YSLEER. CDR3 length: 15 amino acids. DNA for the CDR3: TGCGCCAGCAGCCAAGATTGGACGAAACAAGAGACCCAGTACTTC. It codes for CASSQDWTKQETQYF.

J is TRBJ2-1 and V is TRBV21-1; TRBD1 was called by the table and not checked on the DNA. TRBV21-1 corresponds to a pseudogene. The CDR3 contains 18 residues. The DNA of the CDR3 is TGTGCCAGCAGCAATAGACCGAGACAGGAACCTCCTAGCAATGAGCAGTTCTTC. Translating gives CASSNRPRQEPPSNEQFF.

In its sample, this clone was seen many times. The same CDR3 can be traced to other DNA sequences in this sample. This chain joins TRBV4-3 and TRBJ1-1, with D perhaps matching TRBD1 (6 bases). This CDR3 region has 13 residues. Germline CDR1 is LGHNA and CDR2 is YSLEER. Trimming cost V 4 bases and J 4 bases, with 10 bases left between them. CDR3 nucleotide sequence: TGCGCCAGCAGCCGAGGACAGAGCACTGAAGCTTTCTTT. Its protein product is CASSRGQSTEAFF.

As for this clone: This may be a read error, as it is one base from a much larger clone. The rearrangement uses TRBV4-3 and TRBJ2-6, with 9 bases lining up with TRBD2. This CDR3 has 16 residues. Germline CDR1 and CDR2: LGHNA and YSLEER. In DNA form, the CDR3 reads TGCGCCAGCAGCCAATCTAGCGGGACCGGGGCCGACGTCCTGACTTTC. This gives the protein CASSQSSGTGADVLTF.

This chain joins TRBV30 and TRBJ2-7; 9 nucleotides agree with TRBD1. Germline V lookup: CDR1 GTSNPN, CDR2 SVGIG (reference sequence). The CDR3 spans 14 residues. The V gene end was trimmed by 0 bases and the J gene end by 6 bases; junction bases not matched to a gene: 6. The DNA of the CDR3 is TGTGCCTGGAGTGTGCACAGGGGGCCGCTCGAGCAGTACTTC. Its translation: CAWSVHRGPLEQYF.

The chain links TRBV11-3 to TRBJ2-2; D is tentatively TRBD1 or TRBD2 (6 bases each). Trimming removed 5 bases at V and 4 bases at J, with 17 bases between. Per the germline V gene, CDR1 is SGHNT and CDR2 is YENEEA. The CDR3 is 16 amino acids. The CDR3 loop reads CASSHQGGLGTGELFF. In DNA, the CDR3 is TGTGCCAGCAGCCATCAAGGGGGGCTCGGCACCGGGGAGCTGTTTTTT.

The chain joins TRBV6-4 to TRBJ1-5; 7 bases map to TRBD1. Trimming removed 4 bases from V and 3 bases from J; junction bases left unmatched: 9. Germline lookup yields CDR1 MRHNA and CDR2 SNTAGT. The CDR3 is 16 residues long. The CDR3 region has the DNA TGTGCCAGCAGTGGGTCAGACAGGGCGAACAATCAGCCCCAGCATTTT. Amino acids: CASSGSDRANNQPQHF.

This clone was observed once. V usage is TRBV7-2 and J usage is TRBJ1-4; TRBD1 matches 7 bases. Germline-derived CDR1 and CDR2 are SGHTA and FQGNSA. The CDR3 spans 15 residues. Trimming at V came to 5 bases and at J to 3 bases, leaving 6 bases not matched to a gene. The CDR3 sequence: CASSPTGAPNEKLFF. The CDR3 DNA sequence: TGTGCCAGCAGCCCAACAGGGGCCCCTAATGAAAAACTGTTTTTT.

The chain recombines TRBV6-5 with TRBJ1-1, with D tentatively TRBD1 (6 bases). The CDR3 is 15 residues long. Per the germline V gene, CDR1 is MNHEY and CDR2 is SVGAGI. V was shortened by 2 bases and J by 5 bases, with 15 bases between the two germline ends. CDR3 nucleotide sequence: TGTGCCAGCAGTTACGCGGAACAGGGAGAGACTGAAGCTTTCTTT. Amino acids: CASSYAEQGETEAFF.

The chain combines TRBV5-4 with TRBJ2-7; 12 nucleotides match TRBD2. The CDR3 covers 16 residues. The trim removed 0 bases at V and 7 bases at J, leaving 8 bases unmatched. In germline, CDR1 is SGHNT, CDR2 YYREEE (reference sequence). Here the CDR3 reads CASSLGLAGGPREQYF. As DNA, the CDR3 is TGTGCCAGCAGCTTGGGGCTAGCGGGAGGGCCGAGAGAGCAGTACTTC.